The 15 T cell receptor beta chains given below trace back to one sample, sequenced in a study of long-term antiretroviral therapy in people with HIV (dated by TCRdb to between 2022 and 2023). The immunoSEQ hsTCRB v3.0 assay was used at survey level resolution for TRB variable region sequencing. Here the immuneACCESS table is served through TCRdb, limited to in-frame sequences with V and J called. Missing clones are a known gap in these copies; in checked studies unresolved V genes cover under half, and the rest lacks a known reason. This sample has around 20,000 clones in its table, and roughly 80% of those were observed once. The ten most abundant clones make up more than 3% of the sample. The sequenced sample was unsorted PBMCs, obtained approximately 4 years after starting antiretroviral therapy. Receptors were obtained from a man aged 18 to 30 with HIV.

The chain employs TRBV5-1 and TRBJ2-1, with a weak D call TRBD1 (5 bases). The CDR3 covers 15 residues. Germline V gene data show CDR1 as SGHRS and CDR2 as YFSETQ. V was trimmed by 8 bases and J by 4 bases, leaving 19 bases between them. CDR3 coding DNA: TGCGCCAGTCTTGTGGAAGGGGCGCCGTACAATGAGCAGTTCTTC. As protein: CASLVEGAPYNEQFF.

V and J are TRBV5-8 and TRBJ2-5, with TRBD1 as a possible D gene (7 bases). Per the germline V gene, CDR1 is SGHTS and CDR2 is YDEGEE. Deletions cut 4 bases from V and 4 bases from J, with 14 bases between. The CDR3 runs to 14 residues. The CDR3 is CASSGRTGRETQYF. The CDR3 nucleotides read TGTGCCAGCAGCGGGAGGACAGGTCGAGAGACCCAGTACTTC.

This chain connects TRBV4-1 to TRBJ1-2; D is possibly TRBD1 (6 bases). This CDR3 is built from 15 residues. Germline V gene lookup returns CDR1 MGHRA and CDR2 YSYEKL. Deletions cut 1 base from V and 6 bases from J, with 15 bases between. This chain's CDR3 is CASSQVRAGAHGYTF. For the CDR3, the DNA is TGCGCCAGCAGCCAAGTCCGTGCGGGGGCGCATGGCTACACCTTC.

This sequence joins TRBV6-1 and TRBJ1-5; the D gene is possibly TRBD1 (5 bases). Trimming pared 7 bases from V and 7 bases from J, leaving 20 bases between. The CDR3 loop spans 15 amino acids. Germline assignment: CDR1 MNHNS and CDR2 SASEGT. CDR3 residues: CASIPGVAREQPQHF. Written as DNA, the CDR3 is TGTGCCAGCATCCCGGGGGTGGCCCGGGAGCAGCCCCAGCATTTT.

The rearrangement uses TRBV10-3 and TRBJ1-2; 7 positions agree with TRBD1. This CDR3 contains 12 residues. The germline CDR1 and CDR2 sequences are ENHRY and SYGVKD. V lost 4 bases to trimming and J lost 4 bases; unmatched junction nucleotides: 0. The CDR3 is CAISGDSYGYTF. In nucleotides, the CDR3 is TGTGCCATCAGTGGGGACAGCTATGGCTACACCTTC.

This clone was recorded once. This rearrangement joins TRBV7-6 to TRBJ2-7, with 8 bases lining up with TRBD2. The V and J ends lost 5 bases and 3 bases, in that order; junction bases with no gene match: 6. The CDR3 length is 14 residues. Germline CDR1 and CDR2: SGHVS and FNYEAQ. In DNA, the CDR3 is TGTGCCAGCAGCAAAAAAGCGGGGGACTACGAGCAGTACTTC. Its translation: CASSKKAGDYEQYF.

This CDR3 is CAINDRDGYTF. The CDR3, as DNA: TGTGCCATCAACGACAGAGATGGCTACACCTTC. The genes are TRBV10-3 and TRBJ1-2, with D perhaps TRBD1 (5 bases). The CDR3 runs 11 residues. Germline CDR1 ENHRY, CDR2 SYGVKD. V gave up 7 bases and J gave up 6 bases, with 9 bases separating them.

The chain carries TRBV5-6 and TRBJ2-3; D may be TRBD1 (5 bases). The CDR3 consists of 13 residues. Trimming cost V 1 base and J 4 bases, with 7 bases left between them. Germline-derived CDR1 and CDR2 are SGHDT and YYEEEE. The DNA for the CDR3 is TGTGCCAGCAGCTTGCCCAGGGCAGATACGCAGTATTTT. This codes for CASSLPRADTQYF.

The V gene is TRBV2, the J gene TRBJ2-3; D remains ambiguous. The CDR3 covers 11 residues. Germline-derived CDR1 and CDR2 are SNHLY and FYNNEI. Trimming left V 9 bases short and J 4 bases short, with 8 bases between. In DNA, the CDR3 is TGTGCCAGTCGTACCTCAGATACGCAGTATTTT. Amino acid sequence: CASRTSDTQYF.

The rearrangement uses TRBV10-2 and TRBJ1-2; possible D gene TRBD1, 5 bases. Trimming removed 0 bases from V and 0 bases from J, with 14 bases in between. CDR1 and CDR2 from the germline V gene are WSHSY and SAAADI. The CDR3 has 17 amino acids. This CDR3 reads CASSESTLGQTNYGYTF. CDR3 DNA: TGCGCCAGCAGTGAGTCGACTTTAGGACAAACTAACTATGGCTACACCTTC.

This clone showed up just once. The chain joins TRBV10-2 to TRBJ2-1, with 9 bases fitting TRBD1. This CDR3 has 15 residues. Germline CDR1 is WSHSY and CDR2 is SAAADI. Germline trimming cut 4 bases from V and 2 bases from J; bases unmatched to any gene: 3. CDR3 region: CASSVRQGAYNEQFF. The CDR3 bases are TGCGCCAGCAGTGTAAGACAGGGGGCCTACAATGAGCAGTTCTTC.

The chain joins TRBV28 to TRBJ1-2; D ambiguous. This CDR3 spans 12 amino acids. From germline, CDR1 is MDHEN and CDR2 SYDVKM. Trimming removed 4 bases from V and 4 bases from J, with 7 bases in between. The CDR3 protein is CASSSEAYGYTF. The CDR3 nucleotides are TGTGCCAGCAGTTCGGAAGCCTATGGCTACACCTTC.

This clone was observed a few times. This chain connects TRBV28 to TRBJ2-7, with 7 bases lining up with TRBD2. The V segment lost 5 bases and the J segment 6 bases; nucleotides outside the gene matches: 13. This CDR3 contains 15 residues. Germline CDR1 reads MDHEN; CDR2 reads SYDVKM. The CDR3: CASSPAGAQRGEQYF. CDR3 bases: TGTGCCAGCAGTCCGGCGGGAGCCCAAAGAGGCGAGCAGTACTTC.

This chain links TRBV14 with TRBJ1-6; D is unclear. The V end was cut by 1 base, the J end by 7 bases, with 5 bases between. This CDR3 is built from 13 residues. Germline V lookup: CDR1 SGHDN, CDR2 FVKESK. The CDR3 region is CASSQVLNSPLHF. The CDR3 nucleotides are TGTGCCAGCAGCCAAGTTCTCAATTCACCCCTCCACTTT.

CDR3 protein: CASSPRGTHQPQHF. The CDR3 region has the DNA TGTGCCAGTAGTCCTAGGGGGACCCATCAGCCCCAGCATTTT. V gene TRBV19 combines with J gene TRBJ1-5; D is perhaps TRBD1 (6 bases). The CDR3 spans 14 residues. Germline CDR1 LNHDA, CDR2 SQIVND (reference sequence). V gave up 5 bases and J gave up 5 bases, with 13 bases separating them.